Shown below are 15 T cell receptor beta chains from a single sample sequenced in a study of blood T cell repertoires in COVID-19 (dated by TCRdb to 2018 to 2021). Libraries came from the immunoSEQ multiplex PCR assay. The source is immuneACCESS, and TCRdb retained only in-frame sequences with V and J called. Part of the clones is not carried over; for the studies checked, unresolved V genes explain less than half of this, and the remainder is unexplained. The table for this sample lists around 25,000 clones; 70% to 90% of them were counted only once. The ten most abundant clones make up roughly 3.1% of the sample. Sequencing used peripheral blood. These receptors were obtained from a human donor in a cohort sampled during active COVID-19.

The rearrangement links TRBV4-2 to TRBJ1-2, with a tentative D call TRBD1 (6 bases). Germline CDR1 reads LGHNA; CDR2 reads YNFKEQ. Trimming left V 1 base short and J 2 bases short, with 14 bases between. The length of the CDR3 is 16 residues. CDR3 DNA: TGTGCCAGCAGCCAAGCCAAAACAGGGACGAACTATGGCTACACCTTC. This encodes CASSQAKTGTNYGYTF.

This clone has only a few counts. J is TRBJ2-1 and V is TRBV7-9, with 9 bases lining up with TRBD1. The CDR3 runs 15 residues. J was trimmed by 4 bases and V by 4 bases; bases with no gene match: 5. The germline V gene encodes CDR1 SEHNR and CDR2 FQNEAQ (reference sequence). CDR3 DNA sequence: TGTGCCAGCAGCTCTCCGGGACAGGGTTACAATGAGCAGTTCTTC. This translates into CASSSPGQGYNEQFF. The full variable domain, completed using reference TRBV7-9 and TRBJ2-1, is DTGVSQNPRHKITKRGQNVTFRCDPISEHNRLYWYRQTLGQGPEFLTYFQNEAQLEKSRLLSDRFSAERPKGSFSTLEIQRTEQGDSAMYLCASSSPGQGYNEQFFGPGTRLTVL.

V gene TRBV5-1 combines with J gene TRBJ2-1; 11 bases are shared with TRBD2. J was trimmed by 0 bases and V by 1 base; bases with no gene match: 6. This CDR3 has 18 residues. CDR1 SGHRS and CDR2 YFSETQ come from the germline V gene. In nucleotides, the CDR3 is TGCGCCAGCAGCTTGAAGACTAGCGGGGCTACCTCCTACAATGAGCAGTTCTTC. Protein: CASSLKTSGATSYNEQFF.

The V call is TRBV30, the J call TRBJ1-1; no clear D. In germline, CDR1 is GTSNPN, CDR2 SVGIG (reference sequence). Trimming removed 4 bases from V and 7 bases from J, with 13 bases in between. The CDR3 covers 12 residues. CDR3: CAWIKDGGEAFF. The CDR3 DNA follows: TGTGCCTGGATCAAGGACGGAGGTGAAGCTTTCTTT.

This clone was found once. The DNA for the CDR3 is TGTGCCAGCAGAGGGACAGGTTCACCCCTCCACTTT. Residues: CASRGTGSPLHF. The chain is built from TRBV11-2 and TRBJ1-6; 8 bases align to TRBD1. The junction had 1 base not matched to a gene; V was cut back by 6 bases and J by 9 bases. There are 12 residues in the CDR3. Germline CDR1 reads SGHAT; CDR2 reads FQNNGV.

The rearrangement joins TRBV19 to TRBJ2-5, with 11 bases lining up with TRBD2. With V trimmed by 4 bases and J by 5 bases, 12 bases remained unmatched. This CDR3 comprises 17 residues. Germline CDR1 is LNHDA and CDR2 is SQIVND (reference sequence). In DNA form, the CDR3 reads TGTGCCAGTAGTACACCTCTTAGCGGGAGGGCCGAGGAGACCCAGTACTTC. Amino acid sequence: CASSTPLSGRAEETQYF.

This chain links TRBV5-1 with TRBJ1-1; 9 positions match TRBD1. CDR3 length: 14 amino acids. V was pared by 2 bases and J by 4 bases, with 3 bases of the junction left unmatched. Germline V gene sequence: CDR1 SGHRS, CDR2 YFSETQ. The CDR3 sequence is CASSFNRGRTEAFF. The CDR3 DNA is TGCGCCAGCAGCTTTAACAGGGGGCGCACTGAAGCTTTCTTT.

The rearrangement links TRBV14 to TRBJ1-2; D is undetermined. Germline V gene sequence: CDR1 SGHDN, CDR2 FVKESK. Deletions cut 4 bases from V and 6 bases from J, with 27 bases between. The CDR3 extends over 18 amino acids. This chain's CDR3 is CASSPSAIGLRDLDGYTF. The CDR3 DNA follows: TGTGCCAGCAGCCCGTCAGCGATCGGTTTGAGGGATTTGGATGGCTACACCTTC.

V and J are TRBV6-2 or TRBV6-3 and TRBJ2-5, with 8 bases identical to TRBD1. V lost 2 bases to trimming and J lost 4 bases; unmatched junction nucleotides: 6. CDR1 is MNHEY, CDR2 SVGEGT, per germline. The CDR3 length is 15 residues. The CDR3 DNA reads as TGTGCCAGCAGTTACGGGACAGGTTCCCGAGAGACCCAGTACTTC. It translates to CASSYGTGSRETQYF.

The chain joins TRBV27 to TRBJ2-3; 9 nucleotides align to TRBD2. The CDR3 is 15 amino acids. Germline V gene lookup returns CDR1 MNHEY and CDR2 SMNVEV (reference sequence). V dropped 8 bases and J dropped 2; count of bases not matched to a gene: 8. This chain's CDR3 is CASARLAGPTDTQYF. The CDR3 region has the DNA TGTGCCAGCGCTCGCCTAGCGGGACCCACAGATACGCAGTATTTT.

The chain employs TRBV28 and TRBJ1-1; TRBD1 matches at 7 bases. With V trimmed by 5 bases and J by 7 bases, 7 bases remained unmatched. The CDR3 has 13 residues. In germline, CDR1 is MDHEN, CDR2 SYDVKM. As DNA, the CDR3 is TGTGCCAGCAGTCCGCAGGGGGAGAATGAAGCTTTCTTT. Protein sequence: CASSPQGENEAFF.

This chain connects TRBV9 to TRBJ2-5; TRBD2 might be the D (6 bases). This CDR3 has 15 amino acids. Trimming pared 0 bases from V and 5 bases from J, leaving 14 bases between. CDR1 is SGDLS, CDR2 YYNGEE, per germline. This CDR3 reads CASSVEEGFEETQYF. The CDR3 DNA reads TGTGCCAGCAGCGTAGAGGAGGGATTTGAGGAGACCCAGTACTTC.

Here the CDR3 reads CASSQDRVAGGSYNEQFF. The CDR3 DNA reads TGCGCCAGCAGCCAAGATCGGGTAGCGGGAGGGTCCTACAATGAGCAGTTCTTC. This rearrangement joins TRBV4-1 to TRBJ2-1, with 11 bases matching TRBD2. Germline CDR1 is MGHRA and CDR2 is YSYEKL. The CDR3 consists of 18 residues. V was clipped by 0 bases and J by 1 base; unmatched bases: 5.

The rearrangement links TRBV5-6 to TRBJ2-7; 7 bases are shared with TRBD1. With V trimmed by 4 bases and J by 5 bases, 12 bases remained unmatched. CDR1 and CDR2 from the germline V gene are SGHDT and YYEEEE. This CDR3 has 15 residues. The CDR3 DNA sequence: TGTGCCAGCAGCACGTACCGGGACAGAAACGACGAGCAGTACTTC. This translates into CASSTYRDRNDEQYF. Using reference TRBV5-6 and TRBJ2-7 for the parts outside the CDR3, the full variable domain is DAGVTQSPTHLIKTRGQQVTLRCSPKSGHDTVSWYQQALGQGPQFIFQYYEEEERQRGNFPDRFSGHQFPNYSSELNVNALLLGDSALYLCASSTYRDRNDEQYFGPGTRLTVT.

The V call is TRBV19, the J call TRBJ1-4, with D uncertain. Germline V gives CDR1 LNHDA, CDR2 SQIVND (reference sequence). The CDR3 consists of 13 residues. V lost 9 bases and J 3 bases, leaving 11 bases between the germline ends. The CDR3 region has the DNA TGTGCCAGCATAGGAGGGTCTAATGAAAAACTGTTTTTT. Residues: CASIGGSNEKLFF.